Listed below are T cell receptor beta chains from one sample, sequenced in a study of blood T cell repertoires in COVID-19. Profiled with immunoSEQ multiplex PCR; TCRdb holds only in-frame clones, not every one. The sample carries about 100,000 clones, approximately 90% recorded once. Source material: peripheral blood. The receptors were gathered from a man aged 45-65 years with active COVID-19. CDR3s include the opening cysteine and the closing phenylalanine or tryptophan. The D gene is left open where the match is weak. Clone size is shown for a subset of rows, as once, few, many or a class of expanded clone.

TRBJ1-1 | TRBV7-9 | TRBD1 | - | CASSPTGVNTEAFF | TGTGCCAGCAGCCCGACAGGGGTGAACACTGAAGCTTTCTTT
TRBJ2-5 | TRBV12-3/TRBV12-4 | TRBD1 | - | CASQQGRETQYF | TGTGCCAGCCAACAGGGGCGGGAGACCCAGTACTTC
TRBJ2-4 | TRBV6-1 | - | - | CASSEGTRRVNIQYF | TGTGCCAGCAGTGAGGGGACACGGCGGGTGAACATTCAGTACTTC
TRBJ1-2 | TRBV2 | TRBD1 | - | CASSTGGSGYTF | TGTGCCAGCAGTACAGGGGGCTCCGGCTACACCTTC
TRBJ2-2 | TRBV5-8 | TRBD1 | - | CASSFRGRNTGELFF | TGTGCCAGCAGCTTCAGGGGGCGGAACACCGGGGAGCTGTTTTTT
TRBJ1-2 | TRBV30 | - | - | CAWSQHRGGFAGYTF | TGTGCCTGGAGTCAACACCGGGGAGGGTTCGCTGGCTACACCTTC
TRBJ2-3 | TRBV3-1/TRBV3-2 | - | - | CASSLGGGRTDTQYF | TGTGCCAGCAGCCTCGGAGGGGGCAGAACAGATACGCAGTATTTT
TRBJ2-3 | TRBV19 | TRBD1 | - | CASTDRGWADTQYF | TGTGCCAGTACGGACAGGGGATGGGCAGATACGCAGTATTTT
TRBJ2-1 | TRBV5-1 | TRBD2 | - | CASSLTAGGSYNEQFF | TGCGCCAGCAGCCTAACAGCGGGAGGGTCCTACAATGAGCAGTTCTTC
TRBJ1-5 | TRBV3-1/TRBV3-2 | - | - | CASSSPGKPQHF | TGTGCCAGCAGCTCTCCCGGGAAGCCCCAGCATTTT
TRBJ1-2 | TRBV11-2 | - | - | CASSLEGAGGYTF | TGTGCCAGCAGCCTTGAAGGGGCAGGTGGCTACACCTTC
TRBJ1-2 | TRBV2 | - | - | CASSEGVRNNYGYTF | TGTGCCAGCAGTGAAGGGGTGCGGAATAACTATGGCTACACCTTC
TRBJ1-6 | TRBV4-2 | - | once | CASSQDIRGESPLHF | TGTGCCAGCAGCCAAGATATTCGGGGGGAGTCACCCCTCCACTTT
TRBJ2-1 | TRBV25-1 | - | - | CATRVGGAYEQFF | TGTGCCACCAGGGTGGGAGGTGCGTATGAGCAGTTCTTC
TRBJ2-7 | TRBV7-9 | - | - | CASSLAYVGVGYEQYF | TGTGCCAGCAGCTTAGCGTACGTAGGGGTTGGCTACGAGCAGTACTTC
TRBJ2-1 | TRBV29-1 | - | few | CSVDLLENEQFF | TGCAGCGTTGACCTGCTAGAGAATGAGCAGTTCTTC
TRBJ1-4 | TRBV11-2 | TRBD1 | - | CASSKRGPIATNEKLFF | TGTGCCAGCAGCAAAAGGGGGCCCATAGCAACTAATGAAAAACTGTTTTTT
TRBJ1-1 | TRBV5-1 | TRBD1 | once | CASKAQGMNTEAFF | TGCGCCAGCAAGGCACAGGGGATGAACACTGAAGCTTTCTTT
TRBJ1-5 | TRBV9 | TRBD1 | - | CASSAGGGSNQPQHF | TGTGCCAGCAGCGCAGGGGGCGGGAGCAATCAGCCCCAGCATTTT
TRBJ2-7 | TRBV5-4 | - | - | CASSFNAGNYEQYF | TGTGCCAGCAGCTTTAATGCGGGGAACTACGAGCAGTACTTC
TRBJ1-1 | TRBV6-5 | - | - | CASSYHQAGGNTEAFF | TGTGCCAGCAGTTACCATCAGGCGGGGGGGAACACTGAAGCTTTCTTT
TRBJ1-6 | TRBV27 | - | few | CASTFQGPTNPLHF | TGTGCCAGCACCTTTCAGGGTCCCACAAACCCCCTCCACTTT
TRBJ2-2 | TRBV24-1 | - | - | CATSDPSRGELFF | TGTGCCACCAGTGACCCTTCGAGGGGGGAGCTGTTTTTT
TRBJ2-1 | TRBV2 | TRBD2 | - | CASSRGTSGVHNEQFF | TGTGCCAGCAGCCGGGGGACTAGCGGGGTCCACAATGAGCAGTTCTTC
TRBJ2-2 | TRBV19 | - | - | CASSMRALGELFF | TGTGCCAGTAGTATGAGGGCCCTCGGGGAGCTGTTTTTT
TRBJ1-4 | TRBV27 | TRBD1 | - | CASRGQASEKLFF | TGTGCCAGCCGAGGACAGGCGAGTGAAAAACTGTTTTTT